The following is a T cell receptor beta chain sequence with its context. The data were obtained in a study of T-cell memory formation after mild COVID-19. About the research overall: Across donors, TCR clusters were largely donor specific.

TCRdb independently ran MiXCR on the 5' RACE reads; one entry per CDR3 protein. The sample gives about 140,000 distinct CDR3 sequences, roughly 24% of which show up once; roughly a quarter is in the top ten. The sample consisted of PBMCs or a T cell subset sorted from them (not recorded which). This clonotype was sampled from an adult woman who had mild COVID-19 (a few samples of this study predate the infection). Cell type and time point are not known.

CDR3 sequence (DNA): TGTGCCAGCAGTTTGACGGGGGCCGCCACTGAAGCTTTCTTT. Its protein product is CASSLTGAATEAFF. The V gene is TRBV12-3 or TRBV12-4, the J gene TRBJ1-1; possibly TRBD1 for D (6 bases). The CDR3 is made up of 14 amino acids. V gave up 3 bases and J gave up 4 bases, with 12 bases separating them.